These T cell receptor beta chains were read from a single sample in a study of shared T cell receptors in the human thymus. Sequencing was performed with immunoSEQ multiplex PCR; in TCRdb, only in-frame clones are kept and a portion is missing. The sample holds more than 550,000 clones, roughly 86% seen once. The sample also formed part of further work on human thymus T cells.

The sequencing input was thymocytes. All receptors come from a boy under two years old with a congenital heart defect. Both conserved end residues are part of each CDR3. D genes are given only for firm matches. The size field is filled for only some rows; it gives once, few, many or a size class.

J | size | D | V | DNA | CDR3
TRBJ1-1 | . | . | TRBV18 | TGTGCCAGCTCACCACGGCAGGGCGACACTGAAGCTTTCTTT | CASSPRQGDTEAFF
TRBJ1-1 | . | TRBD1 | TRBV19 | TGTGCCAGTAACCCGGGGACAGCGAACACTGAAGCTTTCTTT | CASNPGTANTEAFF
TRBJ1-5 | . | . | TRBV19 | TGTGCCAGTAGTAGAGATATCGTCGATCAGCCCCAGCATTTT | CASSRDIVDQPQHF
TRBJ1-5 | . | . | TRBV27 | TGTGCCAGCAGTTTCAGGGGTAGCAATCAGCCCCAGCATTTT | CASSFRGSNQPQHF
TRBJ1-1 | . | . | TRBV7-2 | TGTGCCAGCAGCTTAGCGGGGGGGCCGAATGAAGCTTTCTTT | CASSLAGGPNEAFF
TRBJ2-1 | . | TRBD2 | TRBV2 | TGTGCCAGCAGTGAAGCGGGGGTAGCGGGCGAAAATGAGCAGTTCTTC | CASSEAGVAGENEQFF
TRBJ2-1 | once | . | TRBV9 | TGTGCCAGCAGCGCGGACCGAGGGCGTTCCCCCTACAATGAGCAGTTCTTC | CASSADRGRSPYNEQFF
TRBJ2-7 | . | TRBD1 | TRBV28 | TGTGCCAGCAGTGGGGACAGGGAACCCCACGAGCAGTACTTC | CASSGDREPHEQYF
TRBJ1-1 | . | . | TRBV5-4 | TGTGCCAGCGGCCCCAGGGGGAACACTGAAGCTTTCTTT | CASGPRGNTEAFF
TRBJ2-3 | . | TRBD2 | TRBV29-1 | TGCAGCGCTATTACTAGCGGGCTAAACACAGATACGCAGTATTTT | CSAITSGLNTDTQYF
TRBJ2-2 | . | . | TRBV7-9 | TGTGCCAGCAGCCTATCCACCGGGGAGCTGTTTTTT | CASSLSTGELFF
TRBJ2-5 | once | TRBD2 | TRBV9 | TGTGCCAGCAGCGTAGACGGTCTTTGGGGACTAGCGGGAGTAAAGAACCAAGAGACCCAGTACTTC | CASSVDGLWGLAGVKNQETQYF
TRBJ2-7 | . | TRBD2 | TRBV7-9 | TGTGCCAGCAGCTACGGACTAGCCTACGAGCAGTACTTC | CASSYGLAYEQYF
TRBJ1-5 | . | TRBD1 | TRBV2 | TGTGCCAGCAGGGCTGGACAGGGGAGCAATCAGCCCCAGCATTTT | CASRAGQGSNQPQHF
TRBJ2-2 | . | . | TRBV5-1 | TGCGCCAGCAGCTTGAGGGGAACAAACACCGGGGAGCTGTTTTTT | CASSLRGTNTGELFF
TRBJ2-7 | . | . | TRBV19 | TGTGCCAGTAGTATAGATCGGGCAGGGGGGTACGAGCAGTACTTC | CASSIDRAGGYEQYF
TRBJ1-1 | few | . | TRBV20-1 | TGCAGTGCGCACCCTGAGCAGGGTGCTTTCTTT | CSAHPEQGAFF
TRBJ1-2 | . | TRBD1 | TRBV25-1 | TGTGCCAGCAGTCCGGGACAGCCCTATGGCTACACCTTC | CASSPGQPYGYTF
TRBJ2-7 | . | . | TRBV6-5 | TGTGCCAGCAGTTACGGGCAGGGCAGCTCCTACGAGCAGTACTTC | CASSYGQGSSYEQYF
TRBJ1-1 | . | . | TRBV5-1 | TGCGCCAGCAGCTTGGGCAGGGAAGGTTACACTGAAGCTTTCTTT | CASSLGREGYTEAFF
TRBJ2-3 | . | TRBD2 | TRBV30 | TGTGCCTGGAGTGAAGGGGGTAGCGGGGGGGCCACAGATACGCAGTATTTT | CAWSEGGSGGATDTQYF
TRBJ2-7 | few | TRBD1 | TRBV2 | TGTGCCAGCAGAGGGGGCCAGACCTACGAGCAGTACTTC | CASRGGQTYEQYF
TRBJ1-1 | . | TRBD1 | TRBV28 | TGTGCCAGCAGTCCCTCTAACGCGGAAGACAGGGGATGTCTCGAAGCTTTCTTT | CASSPSNAEDRGCLEAFF
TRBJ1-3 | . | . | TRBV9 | TGTGCCAGCAGGGAGATGAGGGAAGGACGGACCATATATTTT | CASREMREGRTIYF
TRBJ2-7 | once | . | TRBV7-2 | TGTGCCAGCAGCTCTCGTAATTACGAGCAGTACTTC | CASSSRNYEQYF
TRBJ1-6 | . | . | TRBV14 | TGTGCCAGCAGCCAAGATCGGAGAGGGAGCTCCTATAATTCACCCCTCCACTTT | CASSQDRRGSSYNSPLHF
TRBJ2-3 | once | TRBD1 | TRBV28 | TGTGCCAGCAGCCCCGTCCCGGTCGACAGGGTGATTACAGATACGCAGTATTTT | CASSPVPVDRVITDTQYF
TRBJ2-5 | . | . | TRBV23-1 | TGCGCCAGCAGTCAAACCCACAGGGCTCAAGAGACCCAGTACTTC | CASSQTHRAQETQYF
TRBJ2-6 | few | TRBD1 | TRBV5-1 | TGCGCCAGCAGCTTGCTGGGACAGGGGAGTGGGGCCAACGTCCTGACTTTC | CASSLLGQGSGANVLTF
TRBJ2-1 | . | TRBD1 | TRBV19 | TGTGCCAGTAGTCCACAGGGGAGTGAGCAGTTCTTC | CASSPQGSEQFF
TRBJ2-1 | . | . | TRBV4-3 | TGCGCCAGCAGCCAAGACGGCAGGGATCATTGCTGTGAGCAGTTCTTC | CASSQDGRDHCCEQFF
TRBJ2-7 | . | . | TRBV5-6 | TGTGCCAGCAGCCCGACAGAAAACTACGAGCAGTACTTC | CASSPTENYEQYF
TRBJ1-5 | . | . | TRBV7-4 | TGTGCCAGCAGCCTAAAAGACTCTTGGCAGCCCCAGCATTTT | CASSLKDSWQPQHF
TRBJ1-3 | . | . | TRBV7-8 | TGTGCCAGCAGCTTTTCGGTACCTGGAAACACCATATATTTT | CASSFSVPGNTIYF
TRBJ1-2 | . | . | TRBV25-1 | TGTGCCAGCACTGACAGTCCCTATGGCTACACCTTC | CASTDSPYGYTF
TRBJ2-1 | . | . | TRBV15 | TGTGCCACCAGCCAGACACCCAGGACAGACCTCGTCAATGAGCAGTTCTTC | CATSQTPRTDLVNEQFF
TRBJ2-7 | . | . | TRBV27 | TGTGCCAGCAGCGACCGCGGGTCCGACTACGAGCAGTACTTC | CASSDRGSDYEQYF
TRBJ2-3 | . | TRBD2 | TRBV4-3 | TGCGCCAGCAGCCAAGAGAAGCGGGGGGGCACAGATACGCAGTATTTT | CASSQEKRGGTDTQYF
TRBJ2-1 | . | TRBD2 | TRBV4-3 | TGCGCCAGCAGCCAAGATAGTAAACTAGCGGGGGGGTACAATGAGCAGTTCTTC | CASSQDSKLAGGYNEQFF
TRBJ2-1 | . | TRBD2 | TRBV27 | TGTGCCAGCAGTGGAGCGGGAGGGCCGGTTGGTGATGAGCAGTTCTTC | CASSGAGGPVGDEQFF
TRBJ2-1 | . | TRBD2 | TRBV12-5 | TGTGCTAGTGGTTTCGGGCGGGAGCACAATGAGCAGTTCTTC | CASGFGREHNEQFF
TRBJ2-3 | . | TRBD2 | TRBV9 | TGTGCCAGCAGCCCCAATCCGGGACTAGGTTTGCGAGATACGCAGTATTTT | CASSPNPGLGLRDTQYF
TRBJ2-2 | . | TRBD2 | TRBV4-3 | TGCGCCAGCAGCCTTTGGTGGGCGGGGGGGACCGGGGAGCTGTTTTTT | CASSLWWAGGTGELFF
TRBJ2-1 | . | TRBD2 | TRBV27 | TGTGCCAGCAGGACTAGCGGTAGCTCCTACAATGAGCAGTTCTTC | CASRTSGSSYNEQFF
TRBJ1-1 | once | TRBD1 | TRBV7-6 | TGTGCCAGCAGCCCAGGACAGGGCCTGGGGAGCACTGAAGCTTTCTTT | CASSPGQGLGSTEAFF
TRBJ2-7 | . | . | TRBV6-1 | TGTGCCAGCAGTGAAGAAGCCCCAAAGGGGGTAGGGGGACAGTACTTC | CASSEEAPKGVGGQYF
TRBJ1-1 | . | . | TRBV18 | TGTGCCAGCTCACAAGCAGACAGGACAGCGAAAGCTTTCTTT | CASSQADRTAKAFF
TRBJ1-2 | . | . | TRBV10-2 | TGCGCCAGCAGTGAGCCCCGGTATGGCTACACCTTC | CASSEPRYGYTF
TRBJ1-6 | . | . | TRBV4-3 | TGCGCCAGCAGCCAGGTCCATAGGACTAATAATTCACCCCTCCACTTT | CASSQVHRTNNSPLHF
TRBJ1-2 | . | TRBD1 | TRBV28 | TGTGCCAGCAGTTCACCCGGGACAGGGAATGACTATGGCTACACCTTC | CASSSPGTGNDYGYTF
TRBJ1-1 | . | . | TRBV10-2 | TGCGCCAGCAGGGAGCCCAGGCCCTCTAAGAACACTGAAGCTTTCTTT | CASREPRPSKNTEAFF
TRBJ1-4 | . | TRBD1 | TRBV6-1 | TGTGCCAGCAGTGAAGCTTGGGACAGAGTAGGAGAAAAACTGTTTTTT | CASSEAWDRVGEKLFF
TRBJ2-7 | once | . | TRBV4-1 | TGCGCCAGCAGCCCGGCAGCGGAGAACAAGACCGAGCAGTACTTC | CASSPAAENKTEQYF
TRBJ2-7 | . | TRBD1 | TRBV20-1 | TGCAGTGCCCGGACAGGGTACGAGCAGTACTTC | CSARTGYEQYF
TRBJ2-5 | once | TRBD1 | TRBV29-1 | TGCAGCGTTGAGAGGGACAGGGAGGGAGAGACCCAGTACTTC | CSVERDREGETQYF
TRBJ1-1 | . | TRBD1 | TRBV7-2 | TGTGCCAGCAGCTTAATCGACAGGGTACCCGGTGAAGCTTTCTTT | CASSLIDRVPGEAFF
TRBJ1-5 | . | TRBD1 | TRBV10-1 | TGCGCCAGCAGCCCGGGACAGGGGATTGATAGCAATCAGCCCCAGCATTTT | CASSPGQGIDSNQPQHF